This T cell receptor (beta chain) was sequenced in a study of cytomegalovirus exposure and HLA in healthy donors. Study findings and constraints: Three chains linked to CMV were shown in vitro to be specific for CMV antigens.

Use of 60 Vbeta and 13 Jbeta primers characterized the PCR. Here immunoSEQ multiplex PCR was the method, and the copy in TCRdb shows in-frame clones only, minus some. The repertoire consists of some 190,000 clones, with roughly 80% occurring once and the leading ten covering 2.1%. Of note for this clone: What it binds is not known.

V trimming: 3 bases; J trimming: 4 bases; junction bases outside the gene matches: 9. From germline, CDR1 is SQVTM and CDR2 ANQGSEA. The CDR3 extends over 14 amino acids. The TCR comes from a woman aged 25-40 years in good health and CMV-seropositive. This chain links TRBV29-1 with TRBJ2-7; 7 positions agree with TRBD1. Sequencing was carried out using PBMCs. In nucleotides, the CDR3 is TGCAGCGTTGATAGGTTAGGGGGCGGTTACGAGCAGTACTTC. This gives the protein CSVDRLGGGYEQYF.